This TCR beta chain was found in a study of cytomegalovirus exposure and HLA in healthy donors. Overall study context: Samples from HLA-typed donors yielded about 80 million unique TCRs in an early data release. Study results and limitations: Earlier findings revealed that most TCR beta V segments proved productive either about 87% or about 30% of the time. A reported reduction in N-insertions relative to the 666-donor mean was seen in an Asian-associated ancestry cluster in a later analysis.

Primers: 60 Vbeta forward and 13 Jbeta reverse. Sequenced by immunoSEQ multiplex PCR; TCRdb stores in-frame clones only, minus some. This sample has about 140,000 clones, with roughly 76% found just once. This clone was picked up one time. The target antigen is unknown. The germline V and J ends were trimmed by 2 bases and 5 bases, with 10 bases remaining between them. From germline, CDR1 is MDHEN and CDR2 SYDVKM. The CDR3 is 13 amino acids. The sequencing sample was made of PBMCs. The chain has TRBV28 and TRBJ2-7, with D uncertain. The clonotype comes from a female donor in good health and CMV-seronegative. The CDR3 region has the DNA TGTGCCAGCAGTTTAGAACAGCCCCACGAGCAGTACTTC. Translating it yields CASSLEQPHEQYF.